The 30 T cell receptor beta chains below come from one sample, sequenced in a study of shared clonotypes between healthy human individuals. Only CD45RO-negative cells positively selected for CCR7 counted as naive CD8 cells, so terminally differentiated effector memory CD45RA+ cells were excluded. This table comes from immunoSEQ multiplex PCR, and its TCRdb copy is limited to in-frame clones, with some not included. The sample lists 1.5 million to 2.5 million clones, about 95% occurring once. Sequences were obtained from naive CD8+ T cells sorted from blood. The receptors here all came from a man aged 18 to 30 in good health.

This chain connects TRBV28 to TRBJ2-3; 11 bases are a match to TRBD2. V shed 7 bases and J 2 bases; nucleotides not matched to a gene: 5. Germline CDR1 is MDHEN and CDR2 is SYDVKM. The CDR3 is 15 residues long. CDR3 nucleotide sequence: TGTGCCAGCACAGTGGGACTAGCGGACACAGATACGCAGTATTTT. It translates to CASTVGLADTDTQYF. Drawing the rest from reference TRBV28 and TRBJ2-3, the complete variable domain is DVKVTQSSRYLVKRTGEKVFLECVQDMDHENMFWYRQDPGLGLRLIYFSYDVKMKEKGDIPEGYSVSREKKERFSLILESASTNQTSMYLCASTVGLADTDTQYFGPGTRLTVL.

The rearrangement uses TRBV6-5 and TRBJ2-7; 10 bases are shared with TRBD2. V lost 2 bases and J lost 5; bases outside the gene matches: 6. CDR1 and CDR2 from the germline V gene are MNHEY and SVGAGI. CDR3 length: 15 residues. CDR3 DNA sequence: TGTGCCAGCAGTTACCAGAGCGGGGGGGCCGACGAGCAGTACTTC. Protein sequence: CASSYQSGGADEQYF.

This sequence joins TRBV19 and TRBJ2-5; D gene ambiguous. The germline CDR1 and CDR2 sequences are LNHDA and SQIVND (reference sequence). V was clipped by 1 base and J by 5 bases, with 8 bases between them. The CDR3 runs to 13 residues. The CDR3 DNA sequence: TGTGCCAGTAGTATAGGAGGTATGGAGACCCAGTACTTC. Translating it yields CASSIGGMETQYF.

This clone was counted once. The rearrangement links TRBV28 to TRBJ2-5, with TRBD1 identical over 11 bases. The V and J ends lost 6 bases and 3 bases, in that order; junction bases with no gene match: 15. The CDR3 is made up of 18 amino acids. The germline V gene has CDR1 MDHEN and CDR2 SYDVKM. For the CDR3, the DNA is TGTGCCAGCAGCCCCACCCTTCAGCGGGACAGGGGGAAAGAGACCCAGTACTTC. Amino acid sequence: CASSPTLQRDRGKETQYF.

The rearrangement uses TRBV7-2 and TRBJ2-7, with 9 bases matching TRBD1. CDR1 and CDR2 (germline): SGHTA, FQGNSA. This CDR3 contains 14 residues. V shed 2 bases and J 5 bases; nucleotides not matched to a gene: 4. The CDR3 is CASSLRDRAHEQYF. The CDR3 DNA sequence: TGTGCCAGCAGCTTAAGGGACAGGGCGCACGAGCAGTACTTC.

V is TRBV27 and J is TRBJ1-5, with 9 bases fitting TRBD1. The CDR3 is 13 residues long. Germline CDR1 and CDR2: MNHEY and SMNVEV (reference sequence). Trimming at V came to 4 bases and at J to 8 bases, leaving 3 bases not matched to a gene. The CDR3 coding sequence is TGTGCCAGCAGTTCGGGACAGGGTGAGCCCCAGCATTTT. Its protein product is CASSSGQGEPQHF.

This clone showed up just once. This chain connects TRBV18 to TRBJ2-1, with D hard to call. The CDR3 runs 14 residues. V was shortened by 3 bases and J by 0 bases, with 6 bases between the two germline ends. Germline values: CDR1 KGHSH, CDR2 LQKENI. CDR3 amino acids: CASSPRDSYNEQFF. CDR3 in DNA: TGTGCCAGCTCACCTAGGGACTCCTACAATGAGCAGTTCTTC.

The chain employs TRBV2 and TRBJ2-1, with a weak D call TRBD1 (5 bases). Per germline, CDR1 SNHLY and CDR2 FYNNEI. CDR3 size: 11 residues. The V and J ends lost 6 bases and 10 bases respectively, with 10 bases between them. CDR3 sequence: CASRRSGEQFF. The CDR3 nucleotides read TGTGCCAGCAGACGCTCAGGGGAGCAGTTCTTC.

The chain employs TRBV30 and TRBJ1-2; 8 bases map to TRBD1. Germline V gene data show CDR1 as GTSNPN and CDR2 as SVGIG (reference sequence). The CDR3 consists of 14 residues. V was pared by 5 bases and J by 5 bases, with 10 bases of the junction left unmatched. CDR3 nucleotides: TGTGCCTGGGCGCCTACAGGGGGTTGGTATGGCTACACCTTC. Residues: CAWAPTGGWYGYTF.

The V and J genes are TRBV9 and TRBJ1-4; TRBD1 might be the D (6 bases). Deletions cut 7 bases from V and 2 bases from J, with 15 bases between. CDR3 length: 15 residues. Looked up from germline, CDR1 is SGDLS and CDR2 is YYNGEE. The DNA of the CDR3 is TGTGCCAGCGGCCCGTCAGGGGTCACTAATGAAAAACTGTTTTTT. Encoded protein: CASGPSGVTNEKLFF.

This CDR3 reads CAISELTGFQETQYF. Written as DNA, the CDR3 is TGTGCCATCAGTGAGTTGACAGGGTTCCAAGAGACCCAGTACTTC. The genes are TRBV10-3 and TRBJ2-5, with 7 bases that match TRBD1. This CDR3 contains 15 residues. Unmatched junction bases numbered 3, after V lost 1 base and J lost 1 base. CDR1 is ENHRY and CDR2 is SYGVKD in the germline V gene.

The chain carries TRBV6-1 and TRBJ1-1; D is unclear. The CDR3 extends over 14 amino acids. V was clipped by 4 bases and J by 1 base, with 10 bases between them. CDR1 is MNHNS, CDR2 SASEGT, per germline. The CDR3 DNA sequence: TGTGCCAGCAGTGCAATAAGATGGAACACTGAAGCTTTCTTT. Protein: CASSAIRWNTEAFF.

The sample holds one count of this clone. One end of the junction fails to match germline, which may point to a read error. The chain carries TRBV7-2 and TRBJ2-7, with TRBD1 as a possible D gene (6 bases). The germline CDR1 and CDR2 sequences are SGHTA and FQGNSA. The CDR3 covers 13 residues. DNA of the CDR3: TGTGCCGGCAGCGCAGACAGGTTCCACGAGCAGTACTTC. This translates into CAGSADRFHEQYF.

To note about this clone: This specimen includes other DNA sequences encoding the same CDR3. CDR3 in amino acids: CASSLEGGPSYEQYF. The CDR3 DNA reads as TGTGCCAGCAGCTTAGAGGGGGGGCCCTCCTACGAGCAGTACTTC. This chain links TRBV11-2 with TRBJ2-7; a possible D gene is TRBD2 (7 bases). The CDR3 contains 15 residues. Germline V gene data show CDR1 as SGHAT and CDR2 as FQNNGV. With 0 bases removed from V and 0 bases from J, the gap between germline ends came to 9 bases. Variable domain in full (rest from reference TRBV11-2 and TRBJ2-7): EAGVAQSPRYKIIEKRQSVAFWCNPISGHATLYWYQQILGQGPKLLIQFQNNGVVDDSQLPKDRFSAERLKGVDSTLKIQPAKLEDSAVYLCASSLEGGPSYEQYFGPGTRLTVT.

The chain links TRBV4-1 to TRBJ2-7, with unresolved D. CDR1 and CDR2 from the germline V gene are MGHRA and YSYEKL. The CDR3 has 16 residues. V was trimmed by 1 base and J by 7 bases, leaving 20 bases between them. This chain's CDR3 is CASSQGPETPPLEQYF. Here the CDR3 DNA reads TGCGCCAGCAGCCAAGGACCGGAAACCCCGCCCCTTGAGCAGTACTTC.

This clone was counted a single time. The V gene is TRBV21-1, the J gene TRBJ1-1. TRBV21-1 is described as a pseudogene. There are 14 residues in the CDR3. The CDR3 loop reads CASSKDIRFSEAFF. The CDR3 nucleotides read TGTGCCAGCAGCAAAGATATTCGGTTTTCTGAAGCTTTCTTT.

This sequence joins TRBV7-3 and TRBJ1-1, with TRBD1 as a possible D gene (6 bases). V lost 6 bases to trimming and J lost 4 bases, with 21 bases between them. CDR1 is SGHTA, CDR2 FQGTGA, per germline. This CDR3 contains 16 residues. The CDR3 coding sequence is TGTGCCAGCAGAACAGGCGGGGGCGTCCCGGGCACTGAAGCTTTCTTT. Protein: CASRTGGGVPGTEAFF.

As to this clone: The sample has other DNA sequences that encode this CDR3 too. The V and J genes are TRBV9 and TRBJ2-7, with 7 bases aligning to TRBD2. Germline CDR1 reads SGDLS; CDR2 reads YYNGEE. The CDR3 spans 14 residues. The V segment lost 0 bases and the J segment 2 bases; nucleotides outside the gene matches: 2. The CDR3 reads CASSVAAGAYEQYF. The CDR3 DNA sequence: TGTGCCAGCAGCGTAGCGGCGGGAGCCTACGAGCAGTACTTC.

The V and J genes are TRBV2 and TRBJ1-3; D not resolved. The CDR3 length is 14 residues. V dropped 4 bases and J dropped 0 bases, with 7 bases sitting between them. Looked up from germline, CDR1 is SNHLY and CDR2 is FYNNEI. CDR3 in DNA: TGTGCCAGCAGTGGTTCAGGCTCTGGAAACACCATATATTTT. Its protein product is CASSGSGSGNTIYF.

V and J are TRBV5-4 and TRBJ1-4; no clear D. Germline CDR1 reads SGHNT; CDR2 reads YYREEE (reference sequence). V dropped 4 bases and J dropped 6 bases, with 13 bases sitting between them. The CDR3 is made up of 14 amino acids. The CDR3 coding sequence is TGTGCCAGCAGCACGGAGAGGAGTGATGAAAAACTGTTTTTT. Amino acids: CASSTERSDEKLFF.

The J gene is TRBJ1-1, the V gene TRBV13; 8 positions agree with TRBD1. Germline loops: CDR1 PRHDT, CDR2 FYEKMQ (reference sequence). The CDR3 runs to 17 residues. J gave up 5 bases and V 5 bases, and 16 bases lay outside the gene matches. The CDR3 sequence: CASSTSRDRLGGTEAFF. CDR3 DNA: TGTGCCAGCAGCACGTCCCGGGACAGGTTAGGAGGTACTGAAGCTTTCTTT. The whole variable domain, filled in from reference TRBV13 and TRBJ1-1, reads AAGVIQSPRHLIKEKRETATLKCYPIPRHDTVYWYQQGPGQDPQFLISFYEKMQSDKGSIPDRFSAQQFSDYHSELNMSSLELGDSALYFCASSTSRDRLGGTEAFFGQGTRLTVV.

This clone appeared once. This sequence joins TRBV18 and TRBJ2-7; tentatively, D is TRBD2 (7 bases). The CDR3 contains 14 residues. Germline V lookup: CDR1 KGHSH, CDR2 LQKENI. V lost 5 bases and J lost 5, with 16 bases in between. The CDR3 here is CASSGGADINEQYF. In nucleotides, the CDR3 is TGTGCCAGCTCAGGGGGGGCGGATATCAACGAGCAGTACTTC. The full variable domain, completed using reference TRBV18 and TRBJ2-7, is NAGVMQNPRHLVRRRGQEARLRCSPMKGHSHVYWYRQLPEEGLKFMVYLQKENIIDESGMPKERFSAEFPKEGPSILRIQQVVRGDSAAYFCASSGGADINEQYFGPGTRLTVT.

The rearrangement links TRBV7-9 to TRBJ1-6; D ambiguous. The CDR3 covers 15 residues. Germline values: CDR1 SEHNR, CDR2 FQNEAQ (reference sequence). V lost 5 bases to trimming and J lost 7 bases, with 15 bases between them. Here the CDR3 DNA reads TGTGCCAGCAGCCCCCCGGAGGCGTACAATTCACCCCTCCACTTT. Amino acid sequence: CASSPPEAYNSPLHF.

As regards this clone: The sample contains more than one DNA sequence encoding this CDR3. The chain links TRBV4-1 to TRBJ2-7; 11 bases match TRBD1. The CDR3 sequence is 14 residues long. Unmatched junction bases numbered 4, after V lost 5 bases and J lost 4 bases. Germline lookup yields CDR1 MGHRA and CDR2 YSYEKL. CDR3 protein: CASSFRDRGYEQYF. CDR3 DNA: TGCGCCAGCAGCTTCCGGGACAGGGGGTACGAGCAGTACTTC.

The V gene is TRBV4-1, the J gene TRBJ2-7; D may be TRBD1 (7 bases). The CDR3 is made up of 15 amino acids. Germline V CDR1 and CDR2: MGHRA, YSYEKL. V lost 0 bases, J lost 7 bases, and 16 bases lay in between. The DNA of the CDR3 is TGCGCCAGCAGCCAAGAATCGGAGGGGGCGTGGGAGCAGTACTTC. It translates to CASSQESEGAWEQYF.

The rearrangement uses TRBV9 and TRBJ2-1; D not certain. In germline, CDR1 is SGDLS, CDR2 YYNGEE. CDR3 size: 17 residues. V lost 5 bases and J lost 7, with 25 bases in between. The CDR3 bases are TGTGCCAGCAGTGCGCCGGGTGGGTCGGTATTGAGGAATGAGCAGTTCTTC. The encoded protein is CASSAPGGSVLRNEQFF.

The V and J genes are TRBV7-8 and TRBJ2-7, with D uncertain. V was pared by 5 bases and J by 0 bases, with 11 bases between. This CDR3 has 14 amino acids. Germline CDR1 and CDR2: SGHVS and FQNEAQ. The CDR3 sequence is CASSALESSYEQYF. CDR3 DNA sequence: TGTGCCAGCAGCGCACTCGAGAGCTCCTACGAGCAGTACTTC.

The rearrangement uses TRBV27 and TRBJ2-7; the D gene is possibly TRBD2 (6 bases). V gave up 6 bases and J gave up 0 bases, with 12 bases separating them. Germline CDR1 and CDR2: MNHEY and SMNVEV (reference sequence). CDR3 length: 14 residues. The CDR3 here is CASRTRDSSYEQYF. The CDR3 nucleotides read TGTGCCAGCAGGACCCGGGACTCCTCCTACGAGCAGTACTTC.

This sequence joins TRBV18 and TRBJ1-3; 7 positions agree with TRBD1. There are 16 residues in the CDR3. After removal of 3 bases from V and 8 bases from J, the junction contained 13 bases not matched to a gene. Germline V gives CDR1 KGHSH, CDR2 LQKENI. The CDR3 loop is CASSPPTGSEADTIYF. As DNA, the CDR3 is TGTGCCAGCTCACCCCCGACAGGGAGCGAGGCGGACACCATATATTTT.

This clone appeared a single time. DNA of the CDR3: TGCAGCGCGGGATTGGGGCTCACTGAAGCTTTCTTT. It is translated as CSAGLGLTEAFF. V and J are TRBV29-1 and TRBJ1-1; weak D call: TRBD1 (5 bases). V lost 7 bases and J lost 4, with 13 bases in between. There are 12 residues in the CDR3. Germline V gene lookup returns CDR1 SQVTM and CDR2 ANQGSEA.